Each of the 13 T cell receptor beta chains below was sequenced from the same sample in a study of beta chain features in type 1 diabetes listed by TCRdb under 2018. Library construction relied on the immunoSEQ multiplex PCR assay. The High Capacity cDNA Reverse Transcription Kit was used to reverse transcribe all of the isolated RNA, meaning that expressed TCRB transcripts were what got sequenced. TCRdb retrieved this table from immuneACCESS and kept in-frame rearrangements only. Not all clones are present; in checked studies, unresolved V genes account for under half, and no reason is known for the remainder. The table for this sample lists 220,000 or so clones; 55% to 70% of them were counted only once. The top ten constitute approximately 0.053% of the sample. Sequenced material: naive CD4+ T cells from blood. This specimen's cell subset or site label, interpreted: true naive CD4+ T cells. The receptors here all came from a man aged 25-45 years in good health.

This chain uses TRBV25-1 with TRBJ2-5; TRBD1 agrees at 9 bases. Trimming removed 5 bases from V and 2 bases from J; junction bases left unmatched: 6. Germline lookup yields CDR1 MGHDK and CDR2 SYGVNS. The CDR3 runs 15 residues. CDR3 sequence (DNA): TGTGCCAGCAGTCAAGGACAGGGGACACAAGAGACCCAGTACTTC. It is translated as CASSQGQGTQETQYF. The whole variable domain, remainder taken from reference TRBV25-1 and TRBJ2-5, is EADIYQTPRYLVIGTGKKITLECSQTMGHDKMYWYQQDPGMELHLIHYSYGVNSTEKGDLSSESTVSRIRTEHFPLTLESARPSHTSQYLCASSQGQGTQETQYFGPGTRLLVL.

CDR3 in DNA: TGTGCCACCAGCAGAAGGGGCGGTGGGGCCAACGTCCTGACTTTC. It encodes CATSRRGGGANVLTF. J is TRBJ2-6 and V is TRBV15, with D perhaps matching TRBD1 (5 bases). The CDR3 runs 15 residues. Per the germline V gene, CDR1 is LNHNV and CDR2 is YYDKDF (reference sequence). The ends were cut back, 2 bases at V and 3 bases at J, with 8 bases in the middle.

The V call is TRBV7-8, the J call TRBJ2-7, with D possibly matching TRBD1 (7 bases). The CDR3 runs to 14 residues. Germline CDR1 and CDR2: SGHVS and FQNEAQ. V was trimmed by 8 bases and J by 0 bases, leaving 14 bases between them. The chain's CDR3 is CASARGASSYEQYF. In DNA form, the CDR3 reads TGTGCCAGCGCCAGGGGGGCTAGCTCCTACGAGCAGTACTTC.

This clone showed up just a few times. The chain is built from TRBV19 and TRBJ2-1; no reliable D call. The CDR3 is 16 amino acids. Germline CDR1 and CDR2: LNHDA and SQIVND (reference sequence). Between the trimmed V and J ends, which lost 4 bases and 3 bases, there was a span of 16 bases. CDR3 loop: CASSSLSGSLYNEQFF. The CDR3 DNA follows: TGTGCCAGTAGTAGCCTCTCAGGATCCCTCTACAATGAGCAGTTCTTC.

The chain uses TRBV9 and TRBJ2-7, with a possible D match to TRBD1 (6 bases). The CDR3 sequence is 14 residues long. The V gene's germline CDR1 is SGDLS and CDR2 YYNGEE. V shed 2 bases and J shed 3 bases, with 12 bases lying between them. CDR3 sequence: CASSVRQANYEQYF. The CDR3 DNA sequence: TGTGCCAGCAGCGTGAGACAGGCGAACTACGAGCAGTACTTC.

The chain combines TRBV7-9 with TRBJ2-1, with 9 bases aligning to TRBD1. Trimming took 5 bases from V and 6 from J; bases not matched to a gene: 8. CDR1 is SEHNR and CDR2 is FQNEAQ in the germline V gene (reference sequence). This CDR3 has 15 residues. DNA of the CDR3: TGTGCCAGCAGCCCAGGAGGGACAGGGCTCAATGAGCAGTTCTTC. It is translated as CASSPGGTGLNEQFF. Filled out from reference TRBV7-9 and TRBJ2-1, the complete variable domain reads DTGVSQNPRHKITKRGQNVTFRCDPISEHNRLYWYRQTLGQGPEFLTYFQNEAQLEKSRLLSDRFSAERPKGSFSTLEIQRTEQGDSAMYLCASSPGGTGLNEQFFGPGTRLTVL.

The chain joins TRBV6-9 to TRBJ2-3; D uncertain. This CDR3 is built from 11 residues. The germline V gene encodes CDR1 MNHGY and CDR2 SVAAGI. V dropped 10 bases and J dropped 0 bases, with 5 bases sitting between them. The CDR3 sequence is CAIGSTDTQYF. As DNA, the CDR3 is TGTGCCATCGGTAGCACAGATACGCAGTATTTT.

This CDR3 reads CASSFSSGTSTDTQYF. Written as DNA, the CDR3 is TGTGCCAGCAGTTTCAGTAGCGGAACTAGCACAGATACGCAGTATTTT. The chain couples TRBV27 to TRBJ2-3, with D perhaps matching TRBD2 (6 bases). CDR3 length: 16 residues. Germline CDR1 and CDR2: MNHEY and SMNVEV (reference sequence). V lost 3 bases, J lost 0 bases, and 13 bases lay in between.

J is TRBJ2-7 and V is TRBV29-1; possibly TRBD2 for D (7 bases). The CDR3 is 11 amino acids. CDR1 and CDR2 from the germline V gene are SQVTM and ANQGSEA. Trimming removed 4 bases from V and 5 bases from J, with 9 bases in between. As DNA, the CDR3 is TGCAGCGTTGCGGGGGGCAACGAGCAGTACTTC. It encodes CSVAGGNEQYF.

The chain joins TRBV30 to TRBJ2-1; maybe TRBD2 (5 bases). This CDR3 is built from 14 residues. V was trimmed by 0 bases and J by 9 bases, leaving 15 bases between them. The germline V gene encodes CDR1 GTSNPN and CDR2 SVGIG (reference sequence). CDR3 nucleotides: TGTGCCTGGAGTGTTAGGTCGGGATTTATTGAGCAGTTCTTC. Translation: CAWSVRSGFIEQFF. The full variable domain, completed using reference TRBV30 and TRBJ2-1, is SQTIHQWPATLVQPVGSPLSLECTVEGTSNPNLYWYRQAAGRGLQLLFYSVGIGQISSEVPQNLSASRPQDRQFILSSKKLLLSDSGFYLCAWSVRSGFIEQFFGPGTRLTVL.

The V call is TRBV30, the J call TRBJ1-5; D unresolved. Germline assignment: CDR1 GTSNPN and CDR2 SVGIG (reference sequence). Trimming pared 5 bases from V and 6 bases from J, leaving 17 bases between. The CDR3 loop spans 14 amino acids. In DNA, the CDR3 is TGTGCCTGGTCCTACGGATCCATAAGTCAGCCCCAGCATTTT. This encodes CAWSYGSISQPQHF. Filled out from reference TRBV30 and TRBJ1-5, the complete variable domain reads SQTIHQWPATLVQPVGSPLSLECTVEGTSNPNLYWYRQAAGRGLQLLFYSVGIGQISSEVPQNLSASRPQDRQFILSSKKLLLSDSGFYLCAWSYGSISQPQHFGDGTRLSIL.

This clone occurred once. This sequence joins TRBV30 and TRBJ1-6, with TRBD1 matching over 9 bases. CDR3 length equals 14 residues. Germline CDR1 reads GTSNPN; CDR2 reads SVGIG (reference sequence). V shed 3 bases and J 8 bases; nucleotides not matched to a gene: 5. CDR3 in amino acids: CAWSPDRGDSPLHF. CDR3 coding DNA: TGTGCCTGGAGCCCCGACAGGGGGGATTCACCCCTCCACTTT.

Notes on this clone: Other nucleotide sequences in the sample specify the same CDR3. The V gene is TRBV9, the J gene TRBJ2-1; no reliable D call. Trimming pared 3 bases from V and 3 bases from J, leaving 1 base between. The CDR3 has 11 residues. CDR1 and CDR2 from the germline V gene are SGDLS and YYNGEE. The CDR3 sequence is CASSGYNEQFF. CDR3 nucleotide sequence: TGTGCCAGCAGCGGCTACAATGAGCAGTTCTTC.